This is a list of T cell receptor beta chains from one sample in a study of control samples from healthy donors and cancer patients. TCRdb's copy holds only in-frame clones and misses some; the assay was immunoSEQ multiplex PCR. The sample records tens of thousands of clones, 88% being singletons. Sequencing was carried out using blood. These TCRs come from a woman in her seventies in good health. The CDR3 runs from the conserved cysteine through the conserved F or W. The D gene is left open where the match is weak.

v_gene: TRBV4-3
d_gene: TRBD1
j_gene: TRBJ1-3
CDR3aa: CASSQDWGQEARVTIYF

v_gene: TRBV19
d_gene: .
j_gene: TRBJ1-2
CDR3aa: CASSPVAGQNYGYTF

v_gene: TRBV5-6
d_gene: .
j_gene: TRBJ1-6
CDR3aa: CASSVDRGNSPLHF

v_gene: TRBV4-1
d_gene: TRBD1
j_gene: TRBJ2-7
CDR3aa: CASSQERGQGFGQYF

v_gene: TRBV5-8
d_gene: .
j_gene: TRBJ2-7
CDR3aa: CASSFTYEQYF

v_gene: TRBV12-5
d_gene: .
j_gene: TRBJ1-1
CDR3aa: CASGRGLDTEAFF

v_gene: TRBV6-4
d_gene: .
j_gene: TRBJ2-2
CDR3aa: CASSVGSRGTGELFF

v_gene: TRBV6-5
d_gene: .
j_gene: TRBJ1-5
CDR3aa: CASTSGGAQPQHF

v_gene: TRBV13
d_gene: .
j_gene: TRBJ2-3
CDR3aa: CASSLAASGDTQYF

v_gene: TRBV10-3
d_gene: TRBD1
j_gene: TRBJ1-3
CDR3aa: CAISEFLRDRGGNTIYF

v_gene: TRBV3-1/TRBV3-2
d_gene: .
j_gene: TRBJ1-3
CDR3aa: CASSRQVHSGNTIYF

v_gene: TRBV6-2/TRBV6-3
d_gene: TRBD1
j_gene: TRBJ2-7
CDR3aa: CASSYSGTGMSYEQYF

v_gene: TRBV5-4
d_gene: TRBD1
j_gene: TRBJ2-3
CDR3aa: CASSPPGQGQPTDTQYF

v_gene: TRBV7-9
d_gene: .
j_gene: TRBJ2-1
CDR3aa: CASSLDPTGRGTNEQFF

v_gene: TRBV3-1/TRBV3-2
d_gene: .
j_gene: TRBJ2-5
CDR3aa: CASSQDRAHRETQYF

v_gene: TRBV6-5
d_gene: TRBD1
j_gene: TRBJ1-2
CDR3aa: CASITDREDGYTF

v_gene: TRBV7-8
d_gene: .
j_gene: TRBJ1-1
CDR3aa: CASSLQTVNTEAFF

v_gene: TRBV12-3/TRBV12-4
d_gene: .
j_gene: TRBJ1-1
CDR3aa: CASSLKGQKAFF

v_gene: TRBV19
d_gene: .
j_gene: TRBJ1-1
CDR3aa: CASSIDPDSDTEAFF

v_gene: TRBV19
d_gene: TRBD1
j_gene: TRBJ1-6
CDR3aa: CASHTDRVGGSPLHF

v_gene: TRBV2
d_gene: .
j_gene: TRBJ2-7
CDR3aa: CASSSPGPPNGEQYF

v_gene: TRBV4-1
d_gene: .
j_gene: TRBJ1-3
CDR3aa: CASSQSPVGEWNTIYF

v_gene: TRBV5-4
d_gene: TRBD1
j_gene: TRBJ1-6
CDR3aa: CASSLNRGNSPLHF

v_gene: TRBV19
d_gene: .
j_gene: TRBJ1-5
CDR3aa: CASSTQHSNQPQHF

v_gene: TRBV2
d_gene: .
j_gene: TRBJ2-5
CDR3aa: CASTAQGVSGEETQYF

v_gene: TRBV9
d_gene: .
j_gene: TRBJ1-3
CDR3aa: CASSVGWGGTSGNTIYF

v_gene: TRBV4-2
d_gene: TRBD1
j_gene: TRBJ1-1
CDR3aa: CASSQITGTEKAFF

v_gene: TRBV6-2/TRBV6-3
d_gene: .
j_gene: TRBJ2-1
CDR3aa: CASSARPDGDNEQFF

v_gene: TRBV6-1
d_gene: .
j_gene: TRBJ1-2
CDR3aa: CASSDPRNRANYGYTF

v_gene: TRBV30
d_gene: .
j_gene: TRBJ2-3
CDR3aa: CAWSGGGPVLYF

v_gene: TRBV7-9
d_gene: .
j_gene: TRBJ1-1
CDR3aa: CASSVVVGSEAFF

v_gene: TRBV14
d_gene: .
j_gene: TRBJ2-7
CDR3aa: CASSQGPGIEARENF